These T cell receptor beta chains were read from a single sample in a study of cytomegalovirus exposure and HLA in healthy donors. Assay: immunoSEQ multiplex PCR; the TCRdb copy retains only in-frame clones and omits some. Of 200,000 or so clones listed, around 80% are singletons. Sequences were obtained from PBMCs. The receptors were gathered from a woman younger than 30 in good health and CMV-seropositive. The CDR3 runs from the conserved cysteine through the conserved F or W. A D gene is named only where the DNA matches it firmly. For some rows the clone size is stated as once, few or many, or as a class when expanded; others skip it.

j_gene: TRBJ2-7
d_gene: -
len: 14
v_gene: TRBV11-2
abundance: -
CDR3nt: TGTGCCAGCAGCTACACTAGCTCCTCCTACGAGCAGTACTTC
CDR3aa: CASSYTSSSYEQYF

j_gene: TRBJ2-7
d_gene: TRBD1
len: 15
v_gene: TRBV19
abundance: -
CDR3nt: TGTGCCAGTAGCGATGGCCAGGGGGCCCTCTACGAGCAGTACTTC
CDR3aa: CASSDGQGALYEQYF

j_gene: TRBJ2-3
d_gene: TRBD1
len: 14
v_gene: TRBV29-1
abundance: -
CDR3nt: TGCAGCGTTGAACGGGACAGGGGACCAGATACGCAGTATTTT
CDR3aa: CSVERDRGPDTQYF

j_gene: TRBJ2-2
d_gene: -
len: 13
v_gene: TRBV9
abundance: few
CDR3nt: TGTGCCAGCAGCGTAGCGTTCACCGGGGAGCTGTTTTTT
CDR3aa: CASSVAFTGELFF

j_gene: TRBJ1-4
d_gene: -
len: 14
v_gene: TRBV6-5
abundance: -
CDR3nt: TGTGCCAGCAGTTACGTACAGGCTAATGAAAAACTGTTTTTT
CDR3aa: CASSYVQANEKLFF

j_gene: TRBJ2-5
d_gene: TRBD1
len: 15
v_gene: TRBV18
abundance: -
CDR3nt: TGTGCCAGCTCACCGCAACAGGGGTACCAAGAGACCCAGTACTTC
CDR3aa: CASSPQQGYQETQYF

j_gene: TRBJ2-5
d_gene: TRBD2
len: 14
v_gene: TRBV4-2
abundance: few
CDR3nt: TGTGCCAGCAGCCAGGGCTGGGGGGGTGAGGCCCAGTACTTC
CDR3aa: CASSQGWGGEAQYF

j_gene: TRBJ1-4
d_gene: -
len: 14
v_gene: TRBV28
abundance: -
CDR3nt: TGTGCCAGCAGTTCTTGGGGGGTTAATGAAAAACTGTTTTTT
CDR3aa: CASSSWGVNEKLFF

j_gene: TRBJ2-2
d_gene: TRBD2
len: 16
v_gene: TRBV7-6
abundance: -
CDR3nt: TGTGCCAGCAGCTTAGAAGTAGCGGGCAACACCGGGGAGCTGTTTTTT
CDR3aa: CASSLEVAGNTGELFF

j_gene: TRBJ1-2
d_gene: -
len: 13
v_gene: TRBV5-6
abundance: -
CDR3nt: TGTGCCAGCAGCTTGCTTGGCAGCTATGGCTACACCTTC
CDR3aa: CASSLLGSYGYTF

j_gene: TRBJ1-4
d_gene: -
len: 15
v_gene: TRBV7-9
abundance: -
CDR3nt: TGTGCCAGCAGCTTCCCCCAAACAACTAATGAAAAACTGTTTTTT
CDR3aa: CASSFPQTTNEKLFF

j_gene: TRBJ2-3
d_gene: TRBD1
len: 17
v_gene: TRBV6-1
abundance: -
CDR3nt: TGTGCCAGCAGTGAAGTGTTGGGACAGGGGGGAGGGGATACGCAGTATTTT
CDR3aa: CASSEVLGQGGGDTQYF

j_gene: TRBJ1-1
d_gene: -
len: 16
v_gene: TRBV19
abundance: -
CDR3nt: TGTGCCAGTAGTATAGATCTAGGATACATGAACACTGAAGCTTTCTTT
CDR3aa: CASSIDLGYMNTEAFF

j_gene: TRBJ2-2
d_gene: -
len: 15
v_gene: TRBV7-3
abundance: -
CDR3nt: TGTGCCAGCAGCACTAGCTCGGGGGTCACCGGGGAGCTGTTTTTT
CDR3aa: CASSTSSGVTGELFF

j_gene: TRBJ1-1
d_gene: -
len: 11
v_gene: TRBV30
abundance: -
CDR3nt: TGTGCCTGGACCGGACTATCTGAAGCTTTCTTT
CDR3aa: CAWTGLSEAFF

j_gene: TRBJ1-2
d_gene: -
len: 15
v_gene: TRBV19
abundance: -
CDR3nt: TGTGCCAGTAGTATACCACCTGGACTAAACTATGGCTACACCTTC
CDR3aa: CASSIPPGLNYGYTF

j_gene: TRBJ1-1
d_gene: TRBD1
len: 13
v_gene: TRBV5-1
abundance: -
CDR3nt: TGCGCCAGCAGTTTGACAGGGGACACTGAAGCTTTCTTT
CDR3aa: CASSLTGDTEAFF

j_gene: TRBJ1-2
d_gene: -
len: 15
v_gene: TRBV19
abundance: -
CDR3nt: TGTGCCAGTAGTATAGGGATACAGGGACCCTATGGCTACACCTTC
CDR3aa: CASSIGIQGPYGYTF

j_gene: TRBJ2-1
d_gene: TRBD2
len: 15
v_gene: TRBV7-6
abundance: -
CDR3nt: TGTGCCAGCAGCTCGCTAGCGGGGCCCTACAATGAGCAGTTCTTC
CDR3aa: CASSSLAGPYNEQFF

j_gene: TRBJ1-6
d_gene: -
len: 14
v_gene: TRBV27
abundance: -
CDR3nt: TGTGCCAGCAGTTTCAGGGGTTCTAATTCACCCCTCCACTTT
CDR3aa: CASSFRGSNSPLHF

j_gene: TRBJ2-2
d_gene: TRBD2
len: 16
v_gene: TRBV9
abundance: -
CDR3nt: TGTGCCAGCAGCGTCAGCGGGGGGGCCGACACCGGGGAGCTGTTTTTT
CDR3aa: CASSVSGGADTGELFF

j_gene: TRBJ2-5
d_gene: -
len: 17
v_gene: TRBV5-1
abundance: -
CDR3nt: TGCGCCAGCAGCTGGGCCGGGGGGCAGGGAGGAGGAGAGACCCAGTACTTC
CDR3aa: CASSWAGGQGGGETQYF

j_gene: TRBJ2-5
d_gene: -
len: 16
v_gene: TRBV2
abundance: -
CDR3nt: TGTGCCAGCAGTGAAGCGATAACCGGGGACCAAGAGACCCAGTACTTC
CDR3aa: CASSEAITGDQETQYF

j_gene: TRBJ2-7
d_gene: -
len: 13
v_gene: TRBV6-1
abundance: -
CDR3nt: TGTGCCAGCAGACCGGCGGAGTTCTACGAGCAGTACTTC
CDR3aa: CASRPAEFYEQYF

j_gene: TRBJ2-7
d_gene: -
len: 14
v_gene: TRBV28
abundance: -
CDR3nt: TGTGCCAGCAGTTTTGATCGGGTCCGCTACGAGCAGTACTTC
CDR3aa: CASSFDRVRYEQYF

j_gene: TRBJ1-6
d_gene: TRBD1
len: 15
v_gene: TRBV7-9
abundance: -
CDR3nt: TGTGCCAGCAGCCGAACCGGGACAGTAGGTTCACCCCTCCACTTT
CDR3aa: CASSRTGTVGSPLHF

j_gene: TRBJ2-1
d_gene: TRBD2
len: 15
v_gene: TRBV7-2
abundance: once
CDR3nt: TGTGCCAGCAGCCCTAGCGGGGGGGTCTACAATGAGCAGTTCTTC
CDR3aa: CASSPSGGVYNEQFF

j_gene: TRBJ2-3
d_gene: -
len: 13
v_gene: TRBV28
abundance: -
CDR3nt: TGTGCCAGCAGTTTATCACACACAGATACGCAGTATTTT
CDR3aa: CASSLSHTDTQYF

j_gene: TRBJ1-1
d_gene: TRBD1
len: 15
v_gene: TRBV5-4
abundance: once
CDR3nt: TGTGCCAGCAGGCCCCCCAGGGGGCTGGCCACTGAAGCTTTCTTT
CDR3aa: CASRPPRGLATEAFF

j_gene: TRBJ2-3
d_gene: TRBD2
len: 15
v_gene: TRBV10-1
abundance: -
CDR3nt: TGCGCCAGCAGTGAGAGCGGGACGAAGACAGATACGCAGTATTTT
CDR3aa: CASSESGTKTDTQYF

j_gene: TRBJ1-1
d_gene: -
len: 14
v_gene: TRBV18
abundance: few
CDR3nt: TGTGCCAGCTCACCGTACAGCATGAACACTGAAGCTTTCTTT
CDR3aa: CASSPYSMNTEAFF

j_gene: TRBJ1-1
d_gene: TRBD1
len: 15
v_gene: TRBV27
abundance: -
CDR3nt: TGTGCCAGCAGTCCGCCCGGACAGGGCGTGACTGAAGCTTTCTTT
CDR3aa: CASSPPGQGVTEAFF

j_gene: TRBJ1-1
d_gene: -
len: 15
v_gene: TRBV7-9
abundance: -
CDR3nt: TGTGCCAGCAGTACTCCGGGACACAAGAACACTGAAGCTTTCTTT
CDR3aa: CASSTPGHKNTEAFF

j_gene: TRBJ2-1
d_gene: -
len: 17
v_gene: TRBV9
abundance: few
CDR3nt: TGTGCCAGCAGCGTAGGTGTTTCCGGACAGAGGTACAATGAGCAGTTCTTC
CDR3aa: CASSVGVSGQRYNEQFF

j_gene: TRBJ2-3
d_gene: TRBD2
len: 14
v_gene: TRBV5-3
abundance: once
CDR3nt: TGTGCCAGAAGCTTGGCTAGCGGGGCTGATACGCAGTATTTT
CDR3aa: CARSLASGADTQYF

j_gene: TRBJ2-3
d_gene: TRBD2
len: 16
v_gene: TRBV5-1
abundance: -
CDR3nt: TGCGCCAGCAGCCCGCGGACTAGCAGGAGCACAGATACGCAGTATTTT
CDR3aa: CASSPRTSRSTDTQYF

j_gene: TRBJ2-5
d_gene: -
len: 13
v_gene: TRBV6-1
abundance: -
CDR3nt: TGTGCCAGCAGTGCGACTGGGCAAGAGACCCAGTACTTC
CDR3aa: CASSATGQETQYF

j_gene: TRBJ2-1
d_gene: -
len: 13
v_gene: TRBV10-3
abundance: -
CDR3nt: TGTGCCATCAGTGTTTCAGCGTACAATGAGCAGTTCTTC
CDR3aa: CAISVSAYNEQFF

j_gene: TRBJ1-3
d_gene: TRBD1
len: 19
v_gene: TRBV7-2
abundance: few
CDR3nt: TGTGCCAGCAGCCCTAGGGCTTCCGACAGGGGGTTATCTGGAAACACCATATATTTT
CDR3aa: CASSPRASDRGLSGNTIYF

j_gene: TRBJ1-4
d_gene: TRBD1
len: 17
v_gene: TRBV4-1
abundance: -
CDR3nt: TGCGCCAGCAGACGAGGACAGGGAATTAAGGTTGATGAAAAACTGTTTTTT
CDR3aa: CASRRGQGIKVDEKLFF

j_gene: TRBJ2-5
d_gene: -
len: 14
v_gene: TRBV30
abundance: -
CDR3nt: TGTGCCTGGAGTGTACTAGCAGTCCGCGAGACCCAGTACTTC
CDR3aa: CAWSVLAVRETQYF

j_gene: TRBJ1-1
d_gene: TRBD1
len: 16
v_gene: TRBV5-3
abundance: few
CDR3nt: TGTGCCAGAAGCTTGGCTAGGACAGGGGGAGACACTGAAGCTTTCTTT
CDR3aa: CARSLARTGGDTEAFF

j_gene: TRBJ1-5
d_gene: -
len: 13
v_gene: TRBV19
abundance: -
CDR3nt: TGTGCCAGTAGTATTCAGGACACTCAGCCCCAGCATTTT
CDR3aa: CASSIQDTQPQHF

j_gene: TRBJ2-5
d_gene: TRBD2
len: 15
v_gene: TRBV7-3
abundance: -
CDR3nt: TGTGCCAGCAGCGATGCCGGGACTAGCGGCGAGACCCAGTACTTC
CDR3aa: CASSDAGTSGETQYF

j_gene: TRBJ2-7
d_gene: -
len: 11
v_gene: TRBV6-5
abundance: -
CDR3nt: TGTGCCAGCGCGCGAGGTTACGAGCAGTACTTC
CDR3aa: CASARGYEQYF

j_gene: TRBJ2-5
d_gene: -
len: 15
v_gene: TRBV19
abundance: -
CDR3nt: TGTGCCAGTAGTTCGGGCGGGGGCGGCCAAGAGACCCAGTACTTC
CDR3aa: CASSSGGGGQETQYF

j_gene: TRBJ2-7
d_gene: -
len: 14
v_gene: TRBV5-1
abundance: -
CDR3nt: TGCGCCAGCAGCGTCACAGGTGTCTCCTACGAGCAGTACTTC
CDR3aa: CASSVTGVSYEQYF

j_gene: TRBJ1-1
d_gene: -
len: 13
v_gene: TRBV4-1
abundance: once
CDR3nt: TGCGCCAGCAGCGAGAATTACCGGGATGAAGCTTTCTTT
CDR3aa: CASSENYRDEAFF

j_gene: TRBJ1-2
d_gene: -
len: 15
v_gene: TRBV7-9
abundance: -
CDR3nt: TGTGCCAGCAGCCCAGAGGGGCAGGGGAGGGCTGGCTACACCTTC
CDR3aa: CASSPEGQGRAGYTF

j_gene: TRBJ2-5
d_gene: -
len: 14
v_gene: TRBV4-1
abundance: -
CDR3nt: TGCGCCAGCAGCCAAGTAGGGGGTCAAGAGACCCAGTACTTC
CDR3aa: CASSQVGGQETQYF

j_gene: TRBJ2-3
d_gene: -
len: 13
v_gene: TRBV27
abundance: -
CDR3nt: TGTGCCAGCGCTCTAACAGGGTCTGATACGCAGTATTTT
CDR3aa: CASALTGSDTQYF